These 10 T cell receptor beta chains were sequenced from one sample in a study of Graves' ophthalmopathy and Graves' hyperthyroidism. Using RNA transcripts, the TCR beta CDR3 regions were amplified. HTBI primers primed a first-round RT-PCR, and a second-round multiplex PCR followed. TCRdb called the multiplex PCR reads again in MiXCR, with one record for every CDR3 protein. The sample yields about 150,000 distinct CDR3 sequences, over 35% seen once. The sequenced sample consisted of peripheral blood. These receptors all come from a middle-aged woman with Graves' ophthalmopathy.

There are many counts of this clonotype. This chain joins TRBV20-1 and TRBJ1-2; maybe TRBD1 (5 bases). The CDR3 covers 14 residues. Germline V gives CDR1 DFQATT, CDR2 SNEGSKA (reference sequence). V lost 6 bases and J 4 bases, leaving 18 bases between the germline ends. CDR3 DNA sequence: TGCAGTGCGGGGACGGAGGATCGAACCTATGGCTACACCTTC. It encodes CSAGTEDRTYGYTF.

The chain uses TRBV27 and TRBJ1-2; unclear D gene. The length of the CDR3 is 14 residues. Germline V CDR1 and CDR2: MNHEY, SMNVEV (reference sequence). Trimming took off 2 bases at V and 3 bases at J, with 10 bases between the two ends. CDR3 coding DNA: TGTGCCAGCAGTTTACCCGGCAGTGACTATGGCTACACCTTC. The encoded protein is CASSLPGSDYGYTF.

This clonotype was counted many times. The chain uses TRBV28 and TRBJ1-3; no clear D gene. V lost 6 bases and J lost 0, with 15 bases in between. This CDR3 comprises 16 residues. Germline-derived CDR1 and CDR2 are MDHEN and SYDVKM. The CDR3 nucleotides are TGTGCCAGCAGGCACCCGCGCGACTTCTCTGGAAACACCATATATTTT. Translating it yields CASRHPRDFSGNTIYF.

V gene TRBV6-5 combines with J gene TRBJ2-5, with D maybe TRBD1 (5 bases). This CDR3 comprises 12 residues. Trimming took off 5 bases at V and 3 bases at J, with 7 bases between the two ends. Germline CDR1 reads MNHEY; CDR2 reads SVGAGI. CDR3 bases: TGTGCCAGCAGTACCAGGGAAGAGACCCAGTACTTC. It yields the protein CASSTREETQYF.

This chain's CDR3 is CASSIGQGGSGYTF. In DNA form, the CDR3 reads TGTGCCAGCAGTATAGGACAGGGGGGCAGCGGCTACACCTTC. The chain is built from TRBV28 and TRBJ1-2; 10 positions match TRBD1. CDR1 is MDHEN, CDR2 SYDVKM, per germline. This CDR3 spans 14 amino acids. J gave up 8 bases and V 5 bases, and 8 bases lay outside the gene matches.

Here the CDR3 reads CASSLDASDHEQYF. The CDR3 nucleotides read TGTGCCAGCAGCTTAGATGCTAGCGACCACGAGCAGTACTTC. The V call is TRBV7-8, the J call TRBJ2-7; maybe TRBD2 (6 bases). The V gene lost 1 base and the J gene lost 5 bases, with 12 bases spanning the gap. The CDR3 spans 14 residues. Germline CDR1 is SGHVS and CDR2 is FQNEAQ.

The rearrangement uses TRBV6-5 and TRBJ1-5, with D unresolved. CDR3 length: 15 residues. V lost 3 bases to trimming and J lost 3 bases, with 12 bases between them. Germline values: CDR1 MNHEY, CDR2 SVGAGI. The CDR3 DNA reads TGTGCCAGCAGTTATTCCTTTTCGACCAATCAGCCCCAGCATTTT. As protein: CASSYSFSTNQPQHF.

This CDR3 reads CASSLIRVNTEAFF. DNA of the CDR3: TGTGCCAGCAGTTTAATCAGGGTGAACACTGAAGCTTTCTTT. The rearrangement uses TRBV12-3 or TRBV12-4 and TRBJ1-1, with D tentatively TRBD1 (5 bases). The CDR3 is made up of 14 amino acids. Trimming shortened V by 2 bases and J by 0 bases, and 7 bases separated the two germline ends.

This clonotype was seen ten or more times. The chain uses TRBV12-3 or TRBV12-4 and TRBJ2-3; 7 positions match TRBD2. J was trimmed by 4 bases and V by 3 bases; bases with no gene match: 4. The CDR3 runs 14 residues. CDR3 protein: CASSFRTRSDTQYF. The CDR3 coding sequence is TGTGCCAGCAGTTTTAGGACTAGATCAGATACGCAGTATTTT.

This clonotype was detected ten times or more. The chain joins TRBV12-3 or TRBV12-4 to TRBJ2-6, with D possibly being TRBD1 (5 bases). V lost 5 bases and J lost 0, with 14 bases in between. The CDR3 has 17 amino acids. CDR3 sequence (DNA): TGTGCCAGCAGTCCTGGACACCTCGTCTCTGGGGCCAACGTCCTGACTTTC. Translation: CASSPGHLVSGANVLTF.